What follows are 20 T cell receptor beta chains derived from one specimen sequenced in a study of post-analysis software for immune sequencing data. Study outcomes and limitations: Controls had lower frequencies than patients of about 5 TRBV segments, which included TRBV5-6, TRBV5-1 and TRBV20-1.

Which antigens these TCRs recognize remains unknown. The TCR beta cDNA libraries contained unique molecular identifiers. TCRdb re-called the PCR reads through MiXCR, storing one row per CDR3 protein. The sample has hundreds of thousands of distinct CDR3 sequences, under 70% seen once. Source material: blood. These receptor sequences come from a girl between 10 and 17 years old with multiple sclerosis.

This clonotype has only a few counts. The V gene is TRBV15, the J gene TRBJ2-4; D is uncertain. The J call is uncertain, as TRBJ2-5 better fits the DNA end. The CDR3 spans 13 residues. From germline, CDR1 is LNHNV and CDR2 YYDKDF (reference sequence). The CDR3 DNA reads TGTGCCACCAGTACTAACTTGGGAGAGACCCAGTACTTC. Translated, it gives CATSTNLGETQYF.

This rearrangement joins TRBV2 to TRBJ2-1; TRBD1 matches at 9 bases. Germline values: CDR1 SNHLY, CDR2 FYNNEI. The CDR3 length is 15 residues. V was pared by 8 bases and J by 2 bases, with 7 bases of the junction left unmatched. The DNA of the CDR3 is TGTGCCAGCCCTGTAGGACAGGGGACCTACAATGAGCAGTTCTTC. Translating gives CASPVGQGTYNEQFF.

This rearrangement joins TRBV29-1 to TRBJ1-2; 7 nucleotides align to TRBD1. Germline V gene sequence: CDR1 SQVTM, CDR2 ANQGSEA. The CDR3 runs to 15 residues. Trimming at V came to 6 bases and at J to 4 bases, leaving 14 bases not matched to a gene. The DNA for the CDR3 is TGCAGCGTCCAACGTTACAGGGGTTCTATCTATGGCTACACCTTC. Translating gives CSVQRYRGSIYGYTF.

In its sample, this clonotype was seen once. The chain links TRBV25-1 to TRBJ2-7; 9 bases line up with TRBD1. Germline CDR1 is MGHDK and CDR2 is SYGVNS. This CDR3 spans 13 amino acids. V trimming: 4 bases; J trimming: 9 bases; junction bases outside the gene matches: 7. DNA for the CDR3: TGTGCCAGCAGTGCCGGGACAGGGACGGTGCAGTACTTC. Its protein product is CASSAGTGTVQYF.

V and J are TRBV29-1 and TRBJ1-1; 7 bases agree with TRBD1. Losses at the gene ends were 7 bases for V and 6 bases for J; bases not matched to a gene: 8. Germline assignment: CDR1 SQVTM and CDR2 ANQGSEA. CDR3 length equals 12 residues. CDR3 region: CSGVTGAPEAFF. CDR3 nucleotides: TGCAGCGGCGTAACAGGGGCCCCTGAAGCTTTCTTT.

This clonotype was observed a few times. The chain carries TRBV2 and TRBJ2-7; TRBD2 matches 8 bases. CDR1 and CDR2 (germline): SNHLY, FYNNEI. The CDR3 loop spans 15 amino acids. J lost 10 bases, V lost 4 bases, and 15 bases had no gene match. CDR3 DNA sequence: TGTGCCAGCAGTGCGATGACGGGAGGGGTGGAGACTCAGTACTTC. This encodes CASSAMTGGVETQYF.

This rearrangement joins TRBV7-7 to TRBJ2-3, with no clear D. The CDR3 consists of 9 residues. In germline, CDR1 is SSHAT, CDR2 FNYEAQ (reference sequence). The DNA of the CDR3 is TGTGCTAGCCCAGATACGCAGTATTTT. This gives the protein CASPDTQYF.

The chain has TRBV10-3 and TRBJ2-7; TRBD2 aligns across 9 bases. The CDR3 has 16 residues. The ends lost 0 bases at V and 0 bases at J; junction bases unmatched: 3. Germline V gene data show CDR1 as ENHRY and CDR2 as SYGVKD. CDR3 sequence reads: CAISESKTSGSYEQYF. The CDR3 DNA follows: TGTGCCATCAGTGAGTCGAAGACTAGCGGCTCCTACGAGCAGTACTTC.

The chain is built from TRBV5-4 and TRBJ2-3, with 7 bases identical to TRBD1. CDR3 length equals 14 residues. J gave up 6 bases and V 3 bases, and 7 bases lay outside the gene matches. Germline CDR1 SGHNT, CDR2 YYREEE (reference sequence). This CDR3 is CASSSDRDPDTQYF. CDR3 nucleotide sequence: TGTGCCAGCAGCTCAGACAGGGACCCCGATACGCAGTATTTT.

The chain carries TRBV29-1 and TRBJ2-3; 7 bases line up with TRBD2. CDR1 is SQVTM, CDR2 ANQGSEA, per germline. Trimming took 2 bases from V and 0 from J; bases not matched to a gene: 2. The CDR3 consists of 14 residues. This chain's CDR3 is CSVERLASTDTQYF. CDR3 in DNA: TGCAGCGTTGAACGACTAGCTAGCACAGATACGCAGTATTTT.

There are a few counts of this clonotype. In DNA form, the CDR3 reads TGTGCCAGCTCACCAGGGCCTGGTGGAGAGCGAAAGTATTTT. Amino acid sequence: CASSPGPGGERKYF. The V and J genes are TRBV18 and TRBJ2-3, with unresolved D. V was clipped by 2 bases and J by 13 bases, with 19 bases between them. Germline-derived CDR1 and CDR2 are KGHSH and LQKENI. This CDR3 is built from 14 residues.

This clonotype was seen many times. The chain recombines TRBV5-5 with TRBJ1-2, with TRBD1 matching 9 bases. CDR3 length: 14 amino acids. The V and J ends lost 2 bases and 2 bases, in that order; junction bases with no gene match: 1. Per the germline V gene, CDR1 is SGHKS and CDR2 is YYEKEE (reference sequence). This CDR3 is CASSLGQGNYGYTF. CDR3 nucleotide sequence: TGTGCCAGCAGCTTAGGACAGGGGAACTATGGCTACACCTTC.

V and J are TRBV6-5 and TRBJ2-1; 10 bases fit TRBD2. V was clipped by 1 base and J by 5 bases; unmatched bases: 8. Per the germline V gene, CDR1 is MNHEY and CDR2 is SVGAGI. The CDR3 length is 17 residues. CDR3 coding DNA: TGTGCCAGCAGTTACTTTCCAGCAGGACTAGCGGACAATGAGCAGTTCTTC. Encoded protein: CASSYFPAGLADNEQFF.

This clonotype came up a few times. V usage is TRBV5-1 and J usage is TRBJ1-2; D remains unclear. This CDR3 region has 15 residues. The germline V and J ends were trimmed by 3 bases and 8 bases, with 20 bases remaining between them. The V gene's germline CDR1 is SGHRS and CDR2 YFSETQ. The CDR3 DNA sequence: TGCGCCAGCAGCTCCTGGACCTACGAAGAAAGCGGCTACACCTTC. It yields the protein CASSSWTYEESGYTF. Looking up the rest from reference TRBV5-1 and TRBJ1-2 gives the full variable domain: KAGVTQTPRYLIKTRGQQVTLSCSPISGHRSVSWYQQTPGQGLQFLFEYFSETQRNKGNFPGRFSGRQFSNSRSEMNVSTLELGDSALYLCASSSWTYEESGYTFGSGTRLTVV.

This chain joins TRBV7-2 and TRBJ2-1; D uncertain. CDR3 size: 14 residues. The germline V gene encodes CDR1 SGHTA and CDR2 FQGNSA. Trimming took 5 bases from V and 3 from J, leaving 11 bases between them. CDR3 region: CASSQSAVYNEQFF. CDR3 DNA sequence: TGTGCCAGCAGCCAGTCCGCAGTCTACAATGAGCAGTTCTTC.

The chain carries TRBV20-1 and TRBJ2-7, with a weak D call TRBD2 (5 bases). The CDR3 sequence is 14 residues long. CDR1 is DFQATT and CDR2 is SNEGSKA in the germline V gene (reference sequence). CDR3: CSVLPGETFDTQYF. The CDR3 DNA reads TGCTCAGTGCTCCCTGGGGAGACCTTTGACACCCAGTACTTC.

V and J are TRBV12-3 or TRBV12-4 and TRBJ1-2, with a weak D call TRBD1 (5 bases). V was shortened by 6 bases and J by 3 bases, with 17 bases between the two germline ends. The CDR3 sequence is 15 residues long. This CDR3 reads CASSFRRDPYYGYTF. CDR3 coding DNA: TGTGCCAGCAGCTTTAGACGGGACCCCTACTATGGCTACACCTTC.

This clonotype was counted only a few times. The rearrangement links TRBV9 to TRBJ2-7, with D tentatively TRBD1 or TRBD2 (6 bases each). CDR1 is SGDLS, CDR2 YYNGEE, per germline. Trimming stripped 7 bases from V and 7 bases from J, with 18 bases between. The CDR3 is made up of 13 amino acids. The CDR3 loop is CASRRGGGGEQYF. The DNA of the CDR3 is TGTGCCAGCCGTCGAGGGGGAGGAGGGGAGCAGTACTTC.

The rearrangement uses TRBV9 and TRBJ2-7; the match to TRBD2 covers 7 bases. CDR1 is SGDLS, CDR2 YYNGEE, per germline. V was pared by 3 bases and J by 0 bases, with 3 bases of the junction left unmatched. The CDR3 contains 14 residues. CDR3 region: CASSERGDSYEQYF. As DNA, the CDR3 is TGTGCCAGCAGCGAGCGGGGTGACTCCTACGAGCAGTACTTC.

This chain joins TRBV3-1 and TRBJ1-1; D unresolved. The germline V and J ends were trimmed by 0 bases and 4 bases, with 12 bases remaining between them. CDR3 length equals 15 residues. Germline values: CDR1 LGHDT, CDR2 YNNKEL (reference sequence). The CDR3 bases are TGTGCCAGCAGCCAAGAGGTGTTGAGGAGCACTGAAGCTTTCTTT. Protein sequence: CASSQEVLRSTEAFF.